Here is one T cell receptor beta chain with its context. Its antigen is unknown. Within one base of it there is no much larger clone, and no base qualities were kept. The junction shows trimming of 1 base on V and 4 bases on J, plus 4 bases between the germline ends. From a lookup of the germline V gene, CDR1 and CDR2 are MGHRA and YSYEKL. From the cysteine through the phenylalanine, the CDR3 covers 12 amino acids. Only the CDR3 region is kept as DNA, spanning 36 bases read in frame from base 1. TCRbeta CDR3 regions were amplified from genomic DNA by means of the immunoSEQ Assay, a bias-controlled multiplex PCR. Processing in the source paper ran as follows. Within the assay, amplification of reference gene primers was used to estimate how many nucleated cells each sample contained. To quantify the absolute abundance of each unique TCRbeta CDR3 rearrangement, sequence reads were collapsed and filtered. For each sample, productive Simpson clonality was calculated as the square root of Simpson's diversity index over productive rearrangements. Imported from immuneACCESS, the table was reduced by TCRdb to in-frame sequences with V and J called. These copies leave out some clones; in studies compared against another copy, an unresolved V gene accounts for under half, and the cause of the remainder is not known. Clone size and V and J calls were adopted from that table, with D and trimming inferred from the DNA. In all, the sample holds under 300,000 clones, and 80% to 85% of those were seen once. Clones ranked in the top ten supply around 3.5% of the sample.

This sample stems from a study of blood T cell repertoires in COVID-19 (dated by TCRdb to about 2020). Background for the entire study: Samples from collaborators originated in the United States, Italy and Spain and spanned both the acute and convalescent phases of COVID-19. The repertoires were released in a freely available public database intended as a resource for research on the immune response to SARS-CoV-2. A de-identified subject ID, COVID-19 status, age in years and sex were almost always included in the sample metadata. The prospective study material was composed of cDNA or gDNA derived from T cells, B-cell-depleted T cells, or PBMCs. Subjects who had been exposed to COVID-19, were actively infected with it, or had recovered from it provided the deeply sampled blood TCRbeta repertoires that made up the dataset. Where available, HLA class I and class II types were taken from metadata supplied by the sample provider and were not determined by assay-based typing. The samples were drawn from two sources: the first 160 participants of the ongoing ImmuneRACE study, and 1,254 subjects contributed by 6 global collaborators.

Collaborating institutions collected whole blood in K2EDTA tubes following their own protocols. For TCRbeta analysis, collaborators shipped samples in one of three forms: frozen whole blood, isolated PBMCs, or DNA extracted from either of those sample types. Findings and caveats that apply to the study as a whole: The amount of clinical and demographic metadata varied by source and participant and was provided uncurated.

Specimen: peripheral blood. In this chain, TRBV4-1 is recombined with TRBJ1-1; the D gene remains uncertain. The sequence derives from a woman younger than 30 with acute or convalescent COVID-19. The CDR3 region: CASSQASTEAFF. The sequence in DNA is TGCGCCAGCAGCCAAGCATCCACTGAAGCTTTCTTT.